These 19 T cell receptor beta chains came from one sample sequenced in a study of cytomegalovirus exposure and HLA in healthy donors. The PCR used 60 Vbeta and 13 Jbeta primers. Here immunoSEQ multiplex PCR was the method, and the copy in TCRdb shows in-frame clones only, minus some. The table shows around 70,000 clones, with over 70% occurring only once. The sequencing sample was made of PBMCs. These receptors all come from a man in his 70s in good health and CMV-seronegative.

This sequence joins TRBV30 and TRBJ2-7, with D perhaps matching TRBD1 (6 bases). V was trimmed by 0 bases and J by 4 bases, leaving 10 bases between them. The V gene's germline CDR1 is GTSNPN and CDR2 SVGIG (reference sequence). The CDR3 runs 13 residues. In nucleotides, the CDR3 is TGTGCCTGGAGTGTAGGGGGATTTTACGAGCAGTACTTC. Protein product: CAWSVGGFYEQYF.

This chain connects TRBV6-6 to TRBJ1-4; tentatively, D is TRBD1 (5 bases). The V end lost 10 bases, the J end lost 7 bases, and 22 bases lay between the germline ends. The V gene's germline CDR1 is MNHNY and CDR2 SVGAGI (reference sequence). The CDR3 is 15 amino acids. The CDR3 is CATTIPQGPGEKLFF. Here the CDR3 DNA reads TGTGCCACCACCATTCCCCAGGGTCCTGGTGAAAAACTGTTTTTT.

The gene calls are TRBV6-4 and TRBJ2-7; a possible D gene is TRBD2 (6 bases). The CDR3 covers 15 residues. V was clipped by 9 bases and J by 1 base, with 19 bases between them. The germline gives CDR1 MRHNA, CDR2 SNTAGT. The CDR3 DNA reads TGTGCCAGTGGAGGGCGAGGACGTAAGTCCTACGAGCAGTACTTC. Its translation is CASGGRGRKSYEQYF.

V is TRBV19 and J is TRBJ1-5, with TRBD1 identical over 9 bases. The CDR3 runs 15 residues. Per germline, CDR1 LNHDA and CDR2 SQIVND (reference sequence). Unmatched junction bases numbered 11, after V lost 8 bases and J lost 6 bases. The CDR3 sequence: CASDFLDRGTQPQHF. Here the CDR3 DNA reads TGTGCCAGTGACTTTTTGGACAGGGGTACTCAGCCCCAGCATTTT.

This clone was seen just once. The gene calls are TRBV7-9 and TRBJ2-1, with 9 bases that match TRBD2. Germline V gene sequence: CDR1 SEHNR, CDR2 FQNEAQ (reference sequence). The CDR3 is 16 amino acids. The J segment lost 0 bases and the V segment lost 5 bases, leaving 5 bases of the junction unmatched. The CDR3 here is CASSPSGAGSYNEQFF. The CDR3 DNA follows: TGTGCCAGCAGCCCTAGCGGGGCGGGCTCCTACAATGAGCAGTTCTTC.

This clone turned up a few times. This chain links TRBV5-1 with TRBJ1-1, with TRBD1 matching 7 bases. Germline CDR1 is SGHRS and CDR2 is YFSETQ. The V segment lost 4 bases and the J segment 2 bases; nucleotides outside the gene matches: 8. This CDR3 has 15 residues. CDR3 sequence: CASSPTGARNTEAFF. The CDR3 DNA is TGCGCCAGCAGCCCAACAGGGGCCCGCAACACTGAAGCTTTCTTT.

The J gene is TRBJ2-7, the V gene TRBV2; TRBD2 aligns across 14 bases. The germline V gene has CDR1 SNHLY and CDR2 FYNNEI. The CDR3 runs to 15 residues. The V and J ends lost 4 bases and 7 bases, in that order; junction bases with no gene match: 6. The CDR3 is CASSAGTSGGREQYF. CDR3 sequence (DNA): TGTGCCAGCAGTGCCGGGACTAGCGGGGGCCGGGAGCAGTACTTC.

V usage is TRBV5-1 and J usage is TRBJ2-7; D is unresolved. CDR1 is SGHRS, CDR2 YFSETQ, per germline. V was clipped by 0 bases and J by 0 bases, with 10 bases between them. The CDR3 spans 15 residues. For the CDR3, the DNA is TGCGCCAGCAGCTTGGACATTCATCCCTCCTACGAGCAGTACTTC. Protein product: CASSLDIHPSYEQYF. The whole variable domain, remainder taken from reference TRBV5-1 and TRBJ2-7, is KAGVTQTPRYLIKTRGQQVTLSCSPISGHRSVSWYQQTPGQGLQFLFEYFSETQRNKGNFPGRFSGRQFSNSRSEMNVSTLELGDSALYLCASSLDIHPSYEQYFGPGTRLTVT.

V is TRBV5-1 and J is TRBJ2-2; 7 nucleotides agree with TRBD1. CDR3 size: 16 residues. Germline CDR1 is SGHRS and CDR2 is YFSETQ. Germline trimming cut 4 bases from V and 0 bases from J; bases unmatched to any gene: 6. The CDR3 loop is CASSTTGTANTGELFF. The CDR3 bases are TGCGCCAGCAGCACAACCGGGACAGCGAACACCGGGGAGCTGTTTTTT. The entire variable domain, with the rest obtained from reference TRBV5-1 and TRBJ2-2, is as follows: KAGVTQTPRYLIKTRGQQVTLSCSPISGHRSVSWYQQTPGQGLQFLFEYFSETQRNKGNFPGRFSGRQFSNSRSEMNVSTLELGDSALYLCASSTTGTANTGELFFGEGSRLTVL.

The chain has TRBV7-2 and TRBJ1-5; D possibly corresponds to TRBD1 (5 bases). V gave up 0 bases and J gave up 2 bases, with 14 bases separating them. This CDR3 region has 17 residues. The V gene's germline CDR1 is SGHTA and CDR2 FQGNSA. As DNA, the CDR3 is TGTGCCAGCAGCTTAGCGGTTGGGGGGGTCGGCAATCAGCCCCAGCATTTT. As protein: CASSLAVGGVGNQPQHF. Combining the CDR3 with reference TRBV7-2 and TRBJ1-5 gives the whole variable domain GAGVSQSPSNKVTEKGKDVELRCDPISGHTALYWYRQSLGQGLEFLIYFQGNSAPDKSGLPSDRFSAERTGGSVSTLTIQRTQQEDSAVYLCASSLAVGGVGNQPQHFGDGTRLSIL.

This clone was counted a single time. This chain links TRBV7-2 with TRBJ2-1; 10 positions match TRBD2. Germline V lookup: CDR1 SGHTA, CDR2 FQGNSA. J was trimmed by 3 bases and V by 8 bases; bases with no gene match: 4. The CDR3 has 14 amino acids. CDR3 nucleotides: TGTGCCAGCGGCTCTAGCGGGGGCTACAATGAGCAGTTCTTC. Translating gives CASGSSGGYNEQFF. The full variable domain, rest sourced from reference TRBV7-2 and TRBJ2-1, is GAGVSQSPSNKVTEKGKDVELRCDPISGHTALYWYRQSLGQGLEFLIYFQGNSAPDKSGLPSDRFSAERTGGSVSTLTIQRTQQEDSAVYLCASGSSGGYNEQFFGPGTRLTVL.

The rearrangement uses TRBV10-3 and TRBJ2-7; perhaps TRBD2 as D (6 bases). Germline V gene lookup returns CDR1 ENHRY and CDR2 SYGVKD. Trimming took off 3 bases at V and 6 bases at J, with 12 bases between the two ends. The CDR3 is made up of 13 amino acids. This CDR3 reads CAISELEGVEQYF. The DNA for the CDR3 is TGTGCCATCAGTGAACTGGAGGGAGTCGAGCAGTACTTC.

V gene TRBV29-1 combines with J gene TRBJ1-2; D not certain. This CDR3 is 14 amino acids long. Germline loops: CDR1 SQVTM, CDR2 ANQGSEA. Trimming left V 0 bases short and J 4 bases short, with 12 bases between. CDR3 in DNA: TGCAGCGTTGAAGATCAGTGGCACCTCTATGGCTACACCTTC. Protein sequence: CSVEDQWHLYGYTF.

The rearrangement joins TRBV10-3 to TRBJ2-1; D is undetermined. The CDR3 is 14 amino acids. V was trimmed by 3 bases and J by 0 bases, leaving 6 bases between them. The V gene's germline CDR1 is ENHRY and CDR2 SYGVKD. CDR3 loop: CAISDSGSYNEQFF. In nucleotides, the CDR3 is TGTGCCATCAGTGATTCCGGCTCCTACAATGAGCAGTTCTTC.

The chain couples TRBV4-1 to TRBJ2-3; the match to TRBD2 covers 13 bases. The CDR3 runs to 17 residues. Germline V gene lookup returns CDR1 MGHRA and CDR2 YSYEKL. V dropped 2 bases and J dropped 2; count of bases not matched to a gene: 4. CDR3 sequence (DNA): TGCGCCAGCAGCCAATCCGGGACTAGCGGGGTCACAGATACGCAGTATTTT. Protein: CASSQSGTSGVTDTQYF.

This chain connects TRBV7-2 to TRBJ2-1, with 7 bases aligning to TRBD1. This CDR3 is built from 17 residues. In germline, CDR1 is SGHTA, CDR2 FQGNSA. With 7 bases clipped from V and 5 bases from J, the junction kept 17 bases outside the gene matches. The CDR3 nucleotides are TGTGCCAGCACCCCGTTTGGGACAGACGTCTTAAACAATGAGCAGTTCTTC. Its protein product is CASTPFGTDVLNNEQFF.

J is TRBJ2-7 and V is TRBV27; 10 bases match TRBD2. The CDR3 runs to 13 residues. V was clipped by 6 bases and J by 3 bases; unmatched bases: 2. The germline V gene has CDR1 MNHEY and CDR2 SMNVEV (reference sequence). CDR3 protein: CASSRTSGYEQYF. DNA for the CDR3: TGTGCCAGCAGCCGGACTAGCGGCTACGAGCAGTACTTC.

The chain uses TRBV7-2 and TRBJ2-5, with 7 bases matching TRBD2. Germline CDR1 SGHTA, CDR2 FQGNSA. This CDR3 spans 15 amino acids. J lost 2 bases, V lost 5 bases, and 8 bases had no gene match. CDR3 coding DNA: TGTGCCAGCAGCCCTGGGGGGGGTGGACAAGAGACCCAGTACTTC. Translating gives CASSPGGGGQETQYF.

This clone has more than one count but fewer than ten. The chain joins TRBV4-3 to TRBJ2-7; 9 positions agree with TRBD2. This CDR3 spans 15 amino acids. The J segment lost 4 bases and the V segment lost 1 base, leaving 5 bases of the junction unmatched. Germline V gives CDR1 LGHNA, CDR2 YSLEER. As DNA, the CDR3 is TGCGCCAGCAGCCAAGTCGATAGCGGGGGATACGAGCAGTACTTC. This encodes CASSQVDSGGYEQYF.